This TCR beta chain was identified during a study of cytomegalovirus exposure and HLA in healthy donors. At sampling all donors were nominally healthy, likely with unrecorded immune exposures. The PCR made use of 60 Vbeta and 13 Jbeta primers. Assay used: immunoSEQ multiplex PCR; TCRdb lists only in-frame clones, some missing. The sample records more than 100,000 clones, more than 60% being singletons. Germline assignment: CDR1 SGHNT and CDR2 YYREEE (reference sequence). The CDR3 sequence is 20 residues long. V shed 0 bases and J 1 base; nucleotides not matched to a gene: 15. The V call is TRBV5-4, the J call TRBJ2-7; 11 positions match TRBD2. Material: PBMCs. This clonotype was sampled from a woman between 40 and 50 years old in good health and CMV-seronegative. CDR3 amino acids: CASSLELNSGRAGDSYEQYF. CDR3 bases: TGTGCCAGCAGCTTGGAACTGAATAGCGGGAGGGCCGGGGATTCCTACGAGCAGTACTTC.